What follows are 23 T cell receptor beta chains derived from one specimen sequenced in a study of OX40 agonist ivuxolimab in advanced cancers. Repertoires were generated with immunoSEQ multiplex PCR, while TCRdb's copy carries only in-frame clones and drops some. The sample holds approximately 12,000 clones, about 93% seen once. This material consisted of CD4+ or CD8+ T cells sorted from blood, taken in a trial of the OX40 agonist ivuxolimab. Every receptor here comes from an adult with an advanced solid tumor such as melanoma, head and neck, liver or kidney cancer.

The rearrangement joins TRBV13 to TRBJ1-2; 7 bases agree with TRBD1. Germline V CDR1 and CDR2: PRHDT, FYEKMQ (reference sequence). With V trimmed by 5 bases and J by 2 bases, 2 bases remained unmatched. The length of the CDR3 is 13 residues. CDR3 DNA: TGTGCCAGCAGCGTGACAGGGAACTATGGCTACACCTTC. This sequence encodes CASSVTGNYGYTF.

This clone was seen a single time. V usage is TRBV7-2 and J usage is TRBJ2-1; weak D call: TRBD2 (6 bases). Germline V gene lookup returns CDR1 SGHTA and CDR2 FQGNSA. The CDR3 covers 16 residues. V dropped 2 bases and J dropped 6 bases, with 17 bases sitting between them. CDR3 protein: CASSLWFLAKGNEQFF. The CDR3 DNA sequence: TGTGCCAGCAGCTTATGGTTCCTAGCGAAGGGCAATGAGCAGTTCTTC.

This clone has a single count. The V call is TRBV7-2, the J call TRBJ2-7; no firm D call. Deletions cut 5 bases from V and 4 bases from J, with 12 bases between. CDR3 length: 13 amino acids. Germline CDR1 reads SGHTA; CDR2 reads FQGNSA. As DNA, the CDR3 is TGTGCCAGCAGCCGTGGTGGCGGATACGAGCAGTACTTC. Protein sequence: CASSRGGGYEQYF.

The CDR3 loop reads CASSQGGGVTIQYF. DNA for the CDR3: TGTGCCAGCAGTCAGGGGGGAGGTGTAACCATTCAGTACTTC. J is TRBJ2-4 and V is TRBV6-5; a weak D match, TRBD1 (7 bases). CDR1 and CDR2 (germline): MNHEY, SVGAGI. Trimming shortened V by 5 bases and J by 9 bases, and 17 bases separated the two germline ends. This CDR3 is built from 14 residues.

The chain carries TRBV7-9 and TRBJ1-2, with 8 bases that match TRBD1. CDR1 is SEHNR, CDR2 FQNEAQ, per germline (reference sequence). J was trimmed by 8 bases and V by 6 bases; bases with no gene match: 8. This CDR3 spans 13 amino acids. CDR3 in amino acids: CASRPTDRDGYTF. Written as DNA, the CDR3 is TGTGCCAGCAGACCCACGGACAGGGACGGCTACACCTTC.

The CDR3 loop reads CASGLQQGESPYEQYF. DNA of the CDR3: TGTGCTAGTGGTTTGCAACAGGGTGAAAGCCCTTACGAGCAGTACTTC. The rearrangement links TRBV12-5 to TRBJ2-7; a possible D gene is TRBD1 (6 bases). Looked up from germline, CDR1 is LGHNT and CDR2 is FRNRAP. Deletions cut 2 bases from V and 4 bases from J, with 18 bases between. The CDR3 loop spans 16 amino acids.

The genes are TRBV4-3 and TRBJ1-4, with D unclear. CDR3 length equals 15 residues. The V end was cut by 1 base, the J end by 7 bases, with 13 bases between. In germline, CDR1 is LGHNA, CDR2 YSLEER. Written as DNA, the CDR3 is TGCGCCAGCAGCCAAGGGGGAGTTCCGGCTGAAAAACTGTTTTTT. Translating gives CASSQGGVPAEKLFF.

The CDR3 is CASSAHRGLGYGYTF. CDR3 coding DNA: TGTGCCAGCAGCGCTCACAGGGGGTTGGGTTATGGCTACACCTTC. This rearrangement joins TRBV9 to TRBJ1-2; 8 nucleotides align to TRBD1. Germline CDR1 and CDR2: SGDLS and YYNGEE. The CDR3 extends over 15 amino acids. V was pared by 3 bases and J by 5 bases, with 9 bases of the junction left unmatched.

The genes are TRBV11-3 and TRBJ2-1; no definite D call. V lost 2 bases and J 8 bases, leaving 4 bases between the germline ends. Germline CDR1 reads SGHNT; CDR2 reads YENEEA. This CDR3 contains 11 residues. CDR3 region: CASSLMDEQFF. CDR3 DNA sequence: TGTGCCAGCAGCTTAATGGATGAGCAGTTCTTC.

The chain joins TRBV6-5 to TRBJ1-5; D perhaps matches TRBD1 (5 bases). The CDR3 sequence is 14 residues long. CDR1 is MNHEY and CDR2 is SVGAGI in the germline V gene. Between the trimmed V and J ends, which lost 5 bases and 7 bases, there was a span of 15 bases. The CDR3 here is CASSPPDSSQPQHF. The CDR3 DNA reads as TGTGCCAGCAGTCCTCCAGACAGTTCCCAGCCCCAGCATTTT.

The genes are TRBV11-3 and TRBJ2-7, with D possibly being TRBD1 (6 bases). The V end was cut by 2 bases, the J end by 0 bases, with 11 bases between. The CDR3 spans 15 residues. The germline CDR1 and CDR2 sequences are SGHNT and YENEEA. The CDR3 DNA sequence: TGTGCCAGCAGCTTACGGATAGGGGGCTCCTACGAGCAGTACTTC. Translation: CASSLRIGGSYEQYF.

This chain uses TRBV21-1 with TRBJ2-7; TRBD1, the table's D call, lacks a check against the DNA. TRBV21-1 is shown as a pseudogene. The CDR3 has 15 amino acids. The CDR3 DNA reads as TGTGCCAGCAGCTGGGACAGGGCAAAATCCTACGAGCAGTACTTC. This gives the protein CASSWDRAKSYEQYF.

The chain employs TRBV18 and TRBJ2-1; 9 bases are shared with TRBD2. This CDR3 is 17 amino acids long. V lost 0 bases to trimming and J lost 8 bases; unmatched junction nucleotides: 11. Germline CDR1 KGHSH, CDR2 LQKENI. The CDR3: CASSPPGFLAGWDEQFF. CDR3 DNA sequence: TGTGCCAGCTCACCACCGGGGTTCCTAGCGGGATGGGATGAGCAGTTCTTC.

The chain links TRBV7-9 to TRBJ2-3; D is possibly TRBD2 (5 bases). Germline lookup yields CDR1 SEHNR and CDR2 FQNEAQ (reference sequence). Trimming left V 7 bases short and J 2 bases short, with 16 bases between. This CDR3 is 15 amino acids long. In nucleotides, the CDR3 is TGTGCCAGCAATCAAAGAGGGCCCACCACAGATACGCAGTATTTT. It yields the protein CASNQRGPTTDTQYF.

V gene TRBV4-1 combines with J gene TRBJ1-3; D remains unclear. Germline CDR1 reads MGHRA; CDR2 reads YSYEKL. The CDR3 loop spans 15 amino acids. Trimming pared 2 bases from V and 2 bases from J, leaving 10 bases between. For the CDR3, the DNA is TGCGCCAGCAGCCAAAGAGACATGGCTGGAAACACCATATATTTT. This gives the protein CASSQRDMAGNTIYF.

CDR3: CASRSLPLGNTGELFF. The CDR3 DNA reads TGTGCCAGTAGATCCCTACCCCTCGGGAACACCGGGGAGCTGTTTTTT. The chain recombines TRBV19 with TRBJ2-2; D unclear. The germline V gene has CDR1 LNHDA and CDR2 SQIVND (reference sequence). With 6 bases removed from V and 1 base from J, the gap between germline ends came to 15 bases. This CDR3 is built from 16 residues.

The V gene is TRBV6-5, the J gene TRBJ2-7; possible D gene TRBD2, 6 bases. Germline assignment: CDR1 MNHEY and CDR2 SVGAGI. This CDR3 region has 14 residues. The ends were cut back, 4 bases at V and 0 bases at J, with 10 bases in the middle. The CDR3 DNA follows: TGTGCCAGCAGTTCCGGGGGAGTCTCCTACGAGCAGTACTTC. Its protein is CASSSGGVSYEQYF.

This clone was picked up one time. The chain joins TRBV30 to TRBJ2-3; TRBD1 aligns across 12 bases. Germline CDR1 GTSNPN, CDR2 SVGIG (reference sequence). The CDR3 has 15 amino acids. V was clipped by 4 bases and J by 4 bases; unmatched bases: 6. The CDR3 DNA reads as TGTGCCTGGACGGGACAGGGGGCCTTCCCAGATACGCAGTATTTT. Amino acids: CAWTGQGAFPDTQYF.

In its sample, this clone was seen once. V and J are TRBV11-1 and TRBJ1-6, with 8 bases fitting TRBD1. J lost 5 bases, V lost 5 bases, and 2 bases had no gene match. The CDR3 totals 14 residues. Germline V gives CDR1 SGHAT, CDR2 FQDESV (reference sequence). The DNA of the CDR3 is TGTGCCAGCAGCAGGACAGGGAATAATTCACCCCTCCACTTT. Its translation: CASSRTGNNSPLHF. The variable domain in full, with the rest retrieved from reference TRBV11-1 and TRBJ1-6, is EAEVAQSPRYKITEKSQAVAFWCDPISGHATLYWYRQILGQGPELLVQFQDESVVDDSQLPKDRFSAERLKGVDSTLKIQPAELGDSAMYLCASSRTGNNSPLHFGNGTRLTVT.

This chain uses TRBV27 with TRBJ1-2, with TRBD1 as a possible D gene (6 bases). This CDR3 contains 16 residues. Germline CDR1 MNHEY, CDR2 SMNVEV (reference sequence). V lost 2 bases and J lost 4, with 17 bases in between. CDR3: CASSLRKSGHPYGYTF. CDR3 DNA: TGTGCCAGCAGTTTACGAAAATCGGGACACCCCTATGGCTACACCTTC.

On this clone itself: This CDR3 fails to terminate in the conserved phenylalanine or tryptophan, so it likely reflects a read error. The chain joins TRBV5-1 to TRBJ2-7; the D call may be TRBD1 or TRBD2 (5 bases each). The germline gives CDR1 SGHRS, CDR2 YFSETQ. The CDR3 totals 15 residues. V lost 3 bases, J lost 1 base, and 14 bases lay in between. The CDR3 sequence: CASSSGTAGSYEQYL. CDR3 nucleotide sequence: TGCGCCAGCAGCTCCGGGACGGCTGGTTCCTACGAGCAGTACCTC.

The rearrangement links TRBV15 to TRBJ1-1, with D perhaps matching TRBD1 (5 bases). CDR1 and CDR2 (germline): LNHNV, YYDKDF (reference sequence). The V gene lost 3 bases and the J gene lost 0 bases, with 14 bases spanning the gap. This CDR3 contains 16 residues. CDR3: CATSSTTALMNTEAFF. CDR3 coding DNA: TGTGCCACCAGCAGTACGACAGCCTTAATGAACACTGAAGCTTTCTTT.

This sequence joins TRBV5-1 and TRBJ2-2; TRBD1 aligns across 9 bases. This CDR3 has 15 amino acids. V lost 4 bases and J lost 6; bases outside the gene matches: 7. CDR1 and CDR2 from the germline V gene are SGHRS and YFSETQ. The CDR3 loop is CASSRDRVGSGELFF. Written as DNA, the CDR3 is TGCGCCAGCAGCCGGGACAGGGTGGGGTCCGGGGAGCTGTTTTTT.